This T cell receptor beta chain is from a study of control samples from healthy donors and cancer patients. Trimming stripped 0 bases from V and 1 base from J, with 13 bases between. This CDR3 is built from 16 residues. Germline V gene data show CDR1 as LGHDT and CDR2 as YNNKEL (reference sequence). Libraries were prepared by immunoSEQ multiplex PCR; TCRdb keeps only in-frame clonotypes and omits some of them. This sample carries about 130,000 clones, over 75% of them seen once, and the ten largest clones take more than 1.5%. The sample consisted of blood. The J gene is TRBJ2-7, the V gene TRBV3-1 (or the pseudogene TRBV3-2); D possibly uses TRBD1 or TRBD2 (5 bases each). The receptor was derived from a man in his late teens or twenties in good health. CDR3 nucleotides: TGTGCCAGCAGCCAAGACGGGGCACTCGCATCCTACGAGCAGTACTTC. It codes for CASSQDGALASYEQYF.